This T cell receptor (beta chain) was retrieved from a study of blood T cell repertoires in COVID-19. Study information: PBMCs, B-cell-depleted T cells, or T cells were the source of the cDNA or gDNA that made up the material.

Living in 20 to 30 US areas, the participants were between roughly 18 and 90 years of age. Participant-given clinical history determined each cohort assignment. Some clones are missing from TCRdb's copy, which holds only in-frame ones; the method was immunoSEQ multiplex PCR. The table records a few hundred thousand clones, around 90% of them present only once. The sequence came from a woman in her fifties or sixties with acute COVID-19. The specimen was PBMCs or T cells enriched from blood (not recorded which).

CDR3: CASSLRGYTSYGYTF. The CDR3 coding sequence is TGTGCCAGCAGTTTAAGGGGGTATACCTCCTATGGCTACACCTTC. V gene TRBV28 combines with J gene TRBJ1-2; tentatively, D is TRBD1 (6 bases). V was clipped by 2 bases and J by 4 bases, with 14 bases between them. CDR1 and CDR2 from the germline V gene are MDHEN and SYDVKM. There are 15 residues in the CDR3.